The 3 T cell receptor beta chains below were found in one sample sequenced in a study of T cells in Graves' hyperthyroidism and ophthalmopathy. There were TCR beta CDR3 regions amplified from RNA transcripts. The HTBI primer set was used in a first-round RT-PCR of the TCR CDR3. TCRdb re-analysed the multiplex PCR reads in MiXCR, keeping a single row per CDR3 protein. The table has approximately 630,000 distinct CDR3 sequences, roughly 16% seen once; the top ten hold 3% to 4.5%. Sequenced sample: blood. Receptors originate from a woman in her twenties or thirties with Graves' hyperthyroidism.

As DNA, the CDR3 is TGCGCCAGCAGCCCGGGGGACATAGCAGAGACCCAGTACTTC. Amino acids: CASSPGDIAETQYF. The chain recombines TRBV5-1 with TRBJ2-5, with D perhaps given as TRBD1 or TRBD2 (6 bases each). The ends were cut back, 4 bases at V and 4 bases at J, with 14 bases in the middle. The germline V gene has CDR1 SGHRS and CDR2 YFSETQ. The CDR3 extends over 14 amino acids.

This clonotype was recorded many times. The V and J genes are TRBV11-2 and TRBJ1-1, with 7 bases identical to TRBD1. There are 12 residues in the CDR3. Germline CDR1 and CDR2: SGHAT and FQNNGV. V was pared by 4 bases and J by 7 bases, with 3 bases of the junction left unmatched. The CDR3 coding sequence is TGTGCCAGCAGCTCAGGGGGAATTGAAGCTTTCTTT. Residues: CASSSGGIEAFF.

The sample holds a few counts of this clonotype. The chain joins TRBV7-3 to TRBJ2-1; a weak D match, TRBD1 (5 bases). Germline V CDR1 and CDR2: SGHTA, FQGTGA. Deletions cut 8 bases from V and 10 bases from J, with 12 bases between. CDR3 length: 11 amino acids. The CDR3 DNA follows: TGTGCCAGCGCGGCAGGGCGGGAGCAGTTCTTC. Translating it yields CASAAGREQFF.